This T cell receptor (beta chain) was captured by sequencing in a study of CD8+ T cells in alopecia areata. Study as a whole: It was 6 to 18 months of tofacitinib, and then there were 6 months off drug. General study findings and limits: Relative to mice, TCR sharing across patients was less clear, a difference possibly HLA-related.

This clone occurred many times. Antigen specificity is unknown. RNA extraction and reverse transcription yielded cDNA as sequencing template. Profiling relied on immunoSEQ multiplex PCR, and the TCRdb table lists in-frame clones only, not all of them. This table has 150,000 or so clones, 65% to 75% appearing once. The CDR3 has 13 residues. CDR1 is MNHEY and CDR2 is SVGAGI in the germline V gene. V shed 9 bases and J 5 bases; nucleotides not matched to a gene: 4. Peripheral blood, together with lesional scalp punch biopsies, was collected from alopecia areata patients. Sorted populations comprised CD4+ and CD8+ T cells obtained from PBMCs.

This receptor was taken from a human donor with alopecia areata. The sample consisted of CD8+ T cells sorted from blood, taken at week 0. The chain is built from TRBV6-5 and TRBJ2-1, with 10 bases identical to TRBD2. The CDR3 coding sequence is TGTGCCAGTTTAGCGGGGGGCAACAATGAGCAGTTCTTC. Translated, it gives CASLAGGNNEQFF.